Listed below are T cell receptor beta chains from one sample, sequenced in a study of human T cells and chemical hapten exposure. TCRdb re-called the RACE reads with MiXCR, one entry per CDR3 protein. The sample shows 50,000 or so distinct CDR3 sequences, 9% to 10% of them seen only once. Material: whole blood, obtained in connection with sensitization to the hapten diphenylcyclopropenone (DPC). Receptor source: a woman aged 40 to 50 with alopecia areata. Some clones in this sample may be carry-over from other donors' samples. Both conserved end residues are part of each CDR3. A D gene is named only where the DNA matches it firmly. Clone size is shown for a subset of rows, as once, few, many or a class of expanded clone.

D gene: TRBD1
clone size: few
J gene: TRBJ1-1
V gene: TRBV4-1
CDR3 DNA: TGCGCCAGCAGCCAAGTTGCAGGGGGCACTGAAGCTTTCTTT
CDR3 protein: CASSQVAGGTEAFF

D gene: NA
clone size: many
J gene: TRBJ2-2
V gene: TRBV2
CDR3 DNA: TGTGCCAGCAGTGAAAGACAGGCCAGCACCGGGGAGCTGTTTTTT
CDR3 protein: CASSERQASTGELFF

D gene: TRBD2
clone size: NA
J gene: TRBJ2-7
V gene: TRBV5-1
CDR3 DNA: TGCGCCAGCAGCTTACCTAGCGGGGTAAGAAACGAGCAGTACTTC
CDR3 protein: CASSLPSGVRNEQYF

D gene: TRBD2
clone size: many
J gene: TRBJ2-3
V gene: TRBV7-3
CDR3 DNA: TGTGCCAGCAGTAGCGGGGGGGCTATAGATACGCAGTATTTT
CDR3 protein: CASSSGGAIDTQYF

D gene: NA
clone size: NA
J gene: TRBJ2-1
V gene: TRBV19
CDR3 DNA: TGTGCCAGTAGTATCTCGACGGTGGGTGAGCAGTTCTTC
CDR3 protein: CASSISTVGEQFF

D gene: TRBD1
clone size: many
J gene: TRBJ2-5
V gene: TRBV6-5
CDR3 DNA: TGTGCCAGCGGCAGGGGGCACGAGACCCAGTACTTC
CDR3 protein: CASGRGHETQYF

D gene: NA
clone size: NA
J gene: TRBJ1-5
V gene: TRBV6-2/TRBV6-3
CDR3 DNA: TGTGCCAGCAGGACCCCCGGACAGTCCGATAGCAATCAGCCCCAGCATTTT
CDR3 protein: CASRTPGQSDSNQPQHF

D gene: NA
clone size: many
J gene: TRBJ2-3
V gene: TRBV18
CDR3 DNA: TGTGCCAGCTCACCGACTACTAGCACAGATACGCAGTATTTT
CDR3 protein: CASSPTTSTDTQYF

D gene: NA
clone size: NA
J gene: TRBJ1-1
V gene: TRBV28
CDR3 DNA: TGTGCCAGCAGCCTTCTTCGACAGGACACTGAAGCTTTCTTT
CDR3 protein: CASSLLRQDTEAFF

D gene: NA
clone size: many
J gene: TRBJ1-1
V gene: TRBV12-5
CDR3 DNA: TGTGCTAGTGGTTTGGTACTTGGACAAGGAACTATAGGGAACACTGAAGCTTTCTTT
CDR3 protein: CASGLVLGQGTIGNTEAFF

D gene: NA
clone size: NA
J gene: TRBJ2-6
V gene: TRBV7-2
CDR3 DNA: TGTGCCAGCAGCTTAGAAGCCATGGTGGCGGGGGCCAACGTCCTGACTTTC
CDR3 protein: CASSLEAMVAGANVLTF

D gene: NA
clone size: few
J gene: TRBJ1-1
V gene: TRBV4-1
CDR3 DNA: TGCGCCAGCAGCCAAGTACGGGACGGTTACACTGAAGCTTTCTTT
CDR3 protein: CASSQVRDGYTEAFF

D gene: NA
clone size: many
J gene: TRBJ2-4
V gene: TRBV28
CDR3 DNA: TGTGCCAGCAGTTTCAGGGGGGCCATTATCGGGATTCAGTACTTC
CDR3 protein: CASSFRGAIIGIQYF

D gene: TRBD2
clone size: many
J gene: TRBJ2-3
V gene: TRBV5-1
CDR3 DNA: TGCGCCAGCAGCTATAGCGGGGGTCACACAGATACGCAGTATTTT
CDR3 protein: CASSYSGGHTDTQYF

D gene: NA
clone size: NA
J gene: TRBJ2-1
V gene: TRBV20-1
CDR3 DNA: TGCAGTGCTACAGGGCCCTACAATGAGCAGTTCTTC
CDR3 protein: CSATGPYNEQFF

D gene: NA
clone size: many
J gene: TRBJ2-3
V gene: TRBV2
CDR3 DNA: TGTGCCAGCAGGGGGAGAGGGGGGCGCGGAAATACGCAGTATTTT
CDR3 protein: CASRGRGGRGNTQYF

D gene: TRBD1
clone size: few
J gene: TRBJ2-1
V gene: TRBV15
CDR3 DNA: TGTGCCACCAGCAGAGATCGAACAGGGGGCTCCTACAATGAGCAGTTCTTC
CDR3 protein: CATSRDRTGGSYNEQFF

D gene: TRBD1
clone size: NA
J gene: TRBJ2-5
V gene: TRBV12-5
CDR3 DNA: TGTGCTAGTGGTCCGGGACAGCAAGAGACCCAGTACTTC
CDR3 protein: CASGPGQQETQYF

D gene: NA
clone size: NA
J gene: TRBJ1-5
V gene: TRBV5-1
CDR3 DNA: TGCGCCAGCAGCTTGAGCGGGAATAGCAATCAGCCCCAGCATTTT
CDR3 protein: CASSLSGNSNQPQHF

D gene: NA
clone size: many
J gene: TRBJ2-5
V gene: TRBV18
CDR3 DNA: TGTGCCAGCTCACCAGCCCAGGGAAATACGGAGACCCAGTACTTC
CDR3 protein: CASSPAQGNTETQYF

D gene: NA
clone size: many
J gene: TRBJ2-7
V gene: TRBV18
CDR3 DNA: TGTGCCAGCTCGGACCAGGACTACGAGCAGTACTTC
CDR3 protein: CASSDQDYEQYF

D gene: TRBD1
clone size: many
J gene: TRBJ1-4
V gene: TRBV9
CDR3 DNA: TGTGCCAGCAGCGGAATCACCGGGACAGCTAATGAAAAACTGTTTTTT
CDR3 protein: CASSGITGTANEKLFF

D gene: NA
clone size: many
J gene: TRBJ2-5
V gene: TRBV30
CDR3 DNA: TGTGCCTGGAGTGTTCGAGAGACCCAGTACTTC
CDR3 protein: CAWSVRETQYF

D gene: NA
clone size: NA
J gene: TRBJ2-3
V gene: TRBV27
CDR3 DNA: TGTGCCAGCAGTTTGCCTAGCATCCCACGGGGCACAGATACGCAGTATTTT
CDR3 protein: CASSLPSIPRGTDTQYF

D gene: NA
clone size: many
J gene: TRBJ1-1
V gene: TRBV7-6
CDR3 DNA: TGTGCCAGCAGCTTAAAAGGGGAGAAGAACACTGAAGCTTTCTTT
CDR3 protein: CASSLKGEKNTEAFF

D gene: TRBD2
clone size: many
J gene: TRBJ2-3
V gene: TRBV5-6
CDR3 DNA: TGTGCCAGCAGATTGGCGGGGGGCCTCCCAGATACGCAGTATTTT
CDR3 protein: CASRLAGGLPDTQYF

D gene: NA
clone size: many
J gene: TRBJ2-7
V gene: TRBV11-2
CDR3 DNA: TGTGCCAGCAGCTTGGCGGTTCTTTACGAGCAGTACTTC
CDR3 protein: CASSLAVLYEQYF

D gene: NA
clone size: few
J gene: TRBJ2-3
V gene: TRBV7-3
CDR3 DNA: TGTGCCAGCAGCTTAACAGTGTTTTCCGGGCAGGGGCAAGATACGCAGTATTTT
CDR3 protein: CASSLTVFSGQGQDTQYF

D gene: NA
clone size: few
J gene: TRBJ2-7
V gene: TRBV28
CDR3 DNA: TGTGCCAGCACCCCCGGCAGGGACTACGAGCAGTACTTC
CDR3 protein: CASTPGRDYEQYF

D gene: TRBD1
clone size: few
J gene: TRBJ2-2
V gene: TRBV7-8
CDR3 DNA: TGTGCCAGCAGCTTACTGGACAGGGTAGTAACCGGGGAGCTGTTTTTT
CDR3 protein: CASSLLDRVVTGELFF

D gene: NA
clone size: few
J gene: TRBJ2-1
V gene: TRBV11-2
CDR3 DNA: TGTGCCAGCAGCCCTAGAGGGGGGCCCTACAATGAGCAGTTCTTC
CDR3 protein: CASSPRGGPYNEQFF

D gene: NA
clone size: many
J gene: TRBJ2-2
V gene: TRBV7-2
CDR3 DNA: TGTGCCAGCAGCTTAGAGGCAGGCGGGGAGCTGTTTTTT
CDR3 protein: CASSLEAGGELFF

D gene: NA
clone size: many
J gene: TRBJ1-5
V gene: TRBV28
CDR3 DNA: TGTGCCAGCAGTTTAGATCTCACCTGGGGTGATCAGCCCCAGCATTTT
CDR3 protein: CASSLDLTWGDQPQHF

D gene: NA
clone size: many
J gene: TRBJ1-1
V gene: TRBV7-9
CDR3 DNA: TGTGCCAGCAGCCTCGTCAACACTGAAGCTTTCTTT
CDR3 protein: CASSLVNTEAFF

D gene: NA
clone size: NA
J gene: TRBJ2-1
V gene: TRBV3-1
CDR3 DNA: TGTGCCAGCAGCCAATGGGACTTAGATTACAATGAGCAGTTCTTC
CDR3 protein: CASSQWDLDYNEQFF

D gene: NA
clone size: NA
J gene: TRBJ1-5
V gene: TRBV13
CDR3 DNA: TGTGCCAGCAGCTTACTTAGGGAAGGGAATCAGCCCCAGCATTTT
CDR3 protein: CASSLLREGNQPQHF

D gene: NA
clone size: many
J gene: TRBJ1-4
V gene: TRBV2
CDR3 DNA: TGTGCCAGCAGTGAGCTGGGGACTACTAATGAAAAACTGTTTTTT
CDR3 protein: CASSELGTTNEKLFF

D gene: NA
clone size: few
J gene: TRBJ1-4
V gene: TRBV7-3
CDR3 DNA: TGTGCCAGCAGCAAATATGGCCCAACAACTAATGAAAAACTGTTTTTT
CDR3 protein: CASSKYGPTTNEKLFF

D gene: NA
clone size: many
J gene: TRBJ2-5
V gene: TRBV19
CDR3 DNA: TGTGCCACCATGACAGAGCAAGAGACCCAGTACTTC
CDR3 protein: CATMTEQETQYF

D gene: NA
clone size: many
J gene: TRBJ2-7
V gene: TRBV13
CDR3 DNA: TGTGCCAGCAGCTTAAAAGACGGTTACGAGCAGTACTTC
CDR3 protein: CASSLKDGYEQYF

D gene: TRBD2
clone size: many
J gene: TRBJ2-5
V gene: TRBV29-1
CDR3 DNA: TGCAGCGCTGAGCGGGGCGGAGAGACCCAGTACTTC
CDR3 protein: CSAERGGETQYF

D gene: TRBD1
clone size: few
J gene: TRBJ2-5
V gene: TRBV7-2
CDR3 DNA: TGTGCCAGCAGCTTCTACCCCTCCGGGACAGGGGGCGAGACCCAGTACTTC
CDR3 protein: CASSFYPSGTGGETQYF

D gene: TRBD2
clone size: many
J gene: TRBJ2-2
V gene: TRBV7-2
CDR3 DNA: TGTGCCAGCAGCCCGGGGACTAGCTCTCTCACCGGGGAGCTGTTTTTT
CDR3 protein: CASSPGTSSLTGELFF

D gene: TRBD2
clone size: many
J gene: TRBJ2-1
V gene: TRBV2
CDR3 DNA: TGTGCCACCAGTCCCTTGAGCGGGGGAATCCAGTTCTTC
CDR3 protein: CATSPLSGGIQFF

D gene: TRBD1
clone size: few
J gene: TRBJ1-4
V gene: TRBV4-1
CDR3 DNA: TGCGCCAGCAGCCAAGGACAGGGAAATGAAAAACTGTTTTTT
CDR3 protein: CASSQGQGNEKLFF

D gene: TRBD1
clone size: NA
J gene: TRBJ2-5
V gene: TRBV11-2
CDR3 DNA: TGTGCCAGCAGCCTAGAGGGGGCCCTTCAAGAGACCCAGTACTTC
CDR3 protein: CASSLEGALQETQYF

D gene: NA
clone size: NA
J gene: TRBJ2-7
V gene: TRBV10-2
CDR3 DNA: TGCGCCAGCAGTGAAATAGCCCGGAGCTCCTACGAGCAGTACTTC
CDR3 protein: CASSEIARSSYEQYF

D gene: NA
clone size: few
J gene: TRBJ1-2
V gene: TRBV6-1
CDR3 DNA: TGTGCCAGCAGTGAAGCCCCAGGGCGGCCCTATGGCTACACCTTC
CDR3 protein: CASSEAPGRPYGYTF

D gene: TRBD2
clone size: few
J gene: TRBJ2-3
V gene: TRBV14
CDR3 DNA: TGTGCCAGCAGTCCAAAGGCTAGCGGGAGAGACACAGATACGCAGTATTTT
CDR3 protein: CASSPKASGRDTDTQYF

D gene: NA
clone size: NA
J gene: TRBJ2-2
V gene: TRBV27
CDR3 DNA: TGTGCCAGCAGTTTCTTCACCGGGGAGCTGTTTTTT
CDR3 protein: CASSFFTGELFF

D gene: NA
clone size: few
J gene: TRBJ2-3
V gene: TRBV6-6
CDR3 DNA: TGTGCCAGCAGCCCCGGGGAGTCGGATACGCAGTATTTT
CDR3 protein: CASSPGESDTQYF

D gene: NA
clone size: NA
J gene: TRBJ1-2
V gene: TRBV28
CDR3 DNA: TGTGCCAGCAGTAAGGGACTTATCCTCTATGGCTACACCTTC
CDR3 protein: CASSKGLILYGYTF

D gene: NA
clone size: NA
J gene: TRBJ1-1
V gene: TRBV15
CDR3 DNA: TGTGCCACCAGCAGAGAGGGCCTTAGTAACACTGAAGCTTTCTTT
CDR3 protein: CATSREGLSNTEAFF

D gene: NA
clone size: NA
J gene: TRBJ2-1
V gene: TRBV30
CDR3 DNA: TGTGCCTGGATCACCGGACCGAGCTCCTACAATGAGCAGTTCTTC
CDR3 protein: CAWITGPSSYNEQFF

D gene: TRBD2
clone size: NA
J gene: TRBJ2-5
V gene: TRBV11-2
CDR3 DNA: TGTGCCAGCAGCCACTTAGCGGGGTCACAAGAGACCCAGTACTTC
CDR3 protein: CASSHLAGSQETQYF

D gene: NA
clone size: few
J gene: TRBJ1-2
V gene: TRBV12-3/TRBV12-4
CDR3 DNA: TGTGCCAGCAGTCCCTACAGGGAAGTCGAGGGCTACACCTTC
CDR3 protein: CASSPYREVEGYTF

D gene: NA
clone size: NA
J gene: TRBJ2-7
V gene: TRBV29-1
CDR3 DNA: TGCAGCGTTGAACTCACCTACGAGCAGTACTTC
CDR3 protein: CSVELTYEQYF

D gene: TRBD1
clone size: NA
J gene: TRBJ1-6
V gene: TRBV28
CDR3 DNA: TGTGCCAGCACCTCGCCGGGACAGTCGAGCTCCTATAATTCACCCCTCCACTTT
CDR3 protein: CASTSPGQSSSYNSPLHF

D gene: NA
clone size: few
J gene: TRBJ2-5
V gene: TRBV4-1
CDR3 DNA: TGCGCCAGCAGCCAAGACAGGGGCCGAGGGTACCAAGAGACCCAGTACTTC
CDR3 protein: CASSQDRGRGYQETQYF